This T cell receptor beta chain is drawn from a study of type 1 regulatory T cells. Background on the study: An in vitro protocol generated T-allo10, a Tr1-enriched, alloantigen-specific CD4 T cell product.

Graft donor-derived T-allo10 cells were described as host-alloantigen-specific, anergic, and alloantigen-specifically suppressive. Points on this clonotype: Antigen unknown.

From the reads, TCRdb called clonotypes with MiXCR, one entry per CDR3 protein. This table has tens of thousands of distinct CDR3 sequences, approximately 77% appearing once. V was shortened by 0 bases and J by 8 bases, with 16 bases between the two germline ends. Germline lookup yields CDR1 MGHRA and CDR2 YSYEKL. The CDR3 loop spans 16 amino acids. This chain uses TRBV4-1 with TRBJ1-4, with D uncertain. The receptor comes from a human donor in good health. The sample was cultured T cells, either the whole culture or a sorted T cell fraction (not recorded which). Specified subset: Tr1-enriched cell product generated in vitro against host alloantigens. For the CDR3, the DNA is TGCGCCAGCAGCCAAGAGACTTTTTTCCGAGAAGAAAAACTGTTTTTT. Translation gives CASSQETFFREEKLFF.